The 8 T cell receptor beta chains below were found in one sample sequenced in a study of blood T cell repertoires in COVID-19. Clones were read by immunoSEQ multiplex PCR, and TCRdb kept only the in-frame ones, dropping some. The data show some 70,000 clones, roughly 90% seen once. The sequenced sample consisted of peripheral blood. The receptors here all came from a man in his forties with COVID-19, enrolled during active disease.

This rearrangement joins TRBV9 to TRBJ2-1; tentatively, D is TRBD2 (6 bases). CDR3 length: 16 amino acids. Looked up from germline, CDR1 is SGDLS and CDR2 is YYNGEE. Between the trimmed V and J ends, which lost 0 bases and 0 bases, there was a span of 10 bases. The CDR3 loop reads CASSVDAGNSYNEQFF. CDR3 bases: TGTGCCAGCAGCGTAGATGCGGGGAACTCCTACAATGAGCAGTTCTTC.

The chain recombines TRBV11-2 with TRBJ1-1; 9 positions agree with TRBD1. This CDR3 comprises 15 residues. The trim removed 4 bases at V and 5 bases at J, leaving 8 bases unmatched. CDR1 and CDR2 (germline): SGHAT, FQNNGV. The CDR3, as DNA: TGTGCCAGCAGCTCTAGGGACAGGGTTGGTACTGAAGCTTTCTTT. Its protein product is CASSSRDRVGTEAFF.

This chain connects TRBV5-5 to TRBJ2-7; 7 bases map to TRBD1. Trimming at V came to 0 bases and at J to 3 bases, leaving 6 bases not matched to a gene. The CDR3 sequence is 15 residues long. Germline assignment: CDR1 SGHKS and CDR2 YYEKEE (reference sequence). DNA of the CDR3: TGTGCCAGCAGCTTGGCTCAGGGGGTCTTCTACGAGCAGTACTTC. It encodes CASSLAQGVFYEQYF.

This chain uses TRBV5-1 with TRBJ2-2; D not resolved. Germline V CDR1 and CDR2: SGHRS, YFSETQ. V lost 5 bases to trimming and J lost 5 bases, with 13 bases between them. This CDR3 has 14 residues. As DNA, the CDR3 is TGCGCCAGCAGGGAGCTCGAGAGAACCGGGGAGCTGTTTTTT. Protein sequence: CASRELERTGELFF.

V gene TRBV5-1 combines with J gene TRBJ2-5; 7 bases align to TRBD1. The germline CDR1 and CDR2 sequences are SGHRS and YFSETQ. V dropped 4 bases and J dropped 6; count of bases not matched to a gene: 9. This CDR3 comprises 14 residues. The CDR3 DNA reads TGCGCCAGCAGCGCCGGACGACAGGGCAAGACCCAGTACTTC. Protein sequence: CASSAGRQGKTQYF.

This chain uses TRBV5-1 with TRBJ2-5, with a possible D match to TRBD2 (6 bases). Germline V CDR1 and CDR2: SGHRS, YFSETQ. Trimming stripped 5 bases from V and 4 bases from J, with 18 bases between. The CDR3 has 15 residues. The CDR3 DNA is TGCGCCAGCAGTAGTGCCGGGACTGGAGGAGAGACCCAGTACTTC. It encodes CASSSAGTGGETQYF.

The V gene is TRBV28, the J gene TRBJ2-7, with 9 positions matching TRBD1. CDR1 is MDHEN, CDR2 SYDVKM, per germline. The CDR3 runs to 14 residues. V was pared by 6 bases and J by 7 bases, with 10 bases of the junction left unmatched. The CDR3 sequence: CASSDVGTGNEQYF. CDR3 nucleotide sequence: TGTGCCAGCAGCGACGTAGGGACAGGGAATGAGCAGTACTTC.

The V gene is TRBV2, the J gene TRBJ2-7; 8 bases map to TRBD1. Looked up from germline, CDR1 is SNHLY and CDR2 is FYNNEI. The CDR3 loop spans 16 amino acids. With V trimmed by 6 bases and J by 0 bases, 10 bases remained unmatched. The CDR3 DNA reads as TGTGCCAGCAGCACCGGACAGGGTGCCGGCTCCTACGAGCAGTACTTC. It is translated as CASSTGQGAGSYEQYF.